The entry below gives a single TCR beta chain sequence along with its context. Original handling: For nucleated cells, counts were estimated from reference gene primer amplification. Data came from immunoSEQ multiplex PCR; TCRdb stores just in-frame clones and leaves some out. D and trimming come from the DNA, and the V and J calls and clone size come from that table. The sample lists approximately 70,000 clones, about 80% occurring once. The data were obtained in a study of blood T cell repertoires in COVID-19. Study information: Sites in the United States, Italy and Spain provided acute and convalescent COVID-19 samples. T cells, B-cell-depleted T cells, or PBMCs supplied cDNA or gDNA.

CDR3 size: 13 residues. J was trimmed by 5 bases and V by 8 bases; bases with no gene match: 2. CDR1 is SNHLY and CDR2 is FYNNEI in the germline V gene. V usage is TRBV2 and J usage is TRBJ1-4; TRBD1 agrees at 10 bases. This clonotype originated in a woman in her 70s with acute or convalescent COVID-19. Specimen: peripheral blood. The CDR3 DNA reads TGTGCCAGCCAGGGACAGGGGAATGAAAAACTGTTTTTT. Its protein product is CASQGQGNEKLFF. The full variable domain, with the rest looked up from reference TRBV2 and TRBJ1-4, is EPEVTQTPSHQVTQMGQEVILRCVPISNHLYFYWYRQILGQKVEFLVSFYNNEISEKSEIFDDQFSVERPDGSNFTLKIRSTKLEDSAMYFCASQGQGNEKLFFGSGTQLSVL.